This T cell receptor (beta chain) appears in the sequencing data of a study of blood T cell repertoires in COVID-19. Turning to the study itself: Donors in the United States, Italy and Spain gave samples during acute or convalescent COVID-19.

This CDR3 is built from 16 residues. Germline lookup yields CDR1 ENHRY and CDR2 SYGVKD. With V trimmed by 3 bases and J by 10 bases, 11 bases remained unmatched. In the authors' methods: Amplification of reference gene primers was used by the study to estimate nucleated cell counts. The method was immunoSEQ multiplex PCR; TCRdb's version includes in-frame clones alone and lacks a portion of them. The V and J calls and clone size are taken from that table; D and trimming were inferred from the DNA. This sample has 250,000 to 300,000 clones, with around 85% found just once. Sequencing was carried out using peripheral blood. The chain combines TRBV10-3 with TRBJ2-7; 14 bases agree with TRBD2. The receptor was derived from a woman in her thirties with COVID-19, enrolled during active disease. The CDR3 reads CAISETGTSGGLLQYF. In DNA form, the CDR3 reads TGTGCCATCAGTGAAACCGGGACTAGCGGGGGACTCCTTCAGTACTTC.